This T cell receptor (beta chain) was sequenced for a study of blood T cell repertoires in COVID-19. Looking at the study overall: Spain, Italy and the United States supplied samples that represented acute and convalescent COVID-19. Sample material is recorded as cDNA or gDNA derived from T cells, B-cell-depleted T cells, or PBMCs.

The Seattle patients, enrolled during active infection, were followed longitudinally. The germline V gene has CDR1 SGHTA and CDR2 FQGNSA. The V end was cut by 3 bases, the J end by 5 bases, with 14 bases between. This CDR3 comprises 16 residues. This clone occurred once. Under the authors' procedure: For nucleated cells, counts were estimated from reference gene primer amplification. Here immunoSEQ multiplex PCR was the method, and the copy in TCRdb shows in-frame clones only, minus some. Clone size and the V and J calls come from that table; the DNA yielded D and trimming. The sample has a few hundred thousand clones; around 92% are singletons.

The chain links TRBV7-2 to TRBJ1-6; maybe TRBD1 (6 bases). Specimen: peripheral blood. The sequence derives from a woman aged 25 to 39 with COVID-19, enrolled during active disease. The CDR3 DNA reads as TGTGCCAGCAGCTTTGGGGGCCGAAGGGATAATTCACCCCTCCACTTT. Its protein is CASSFGGRRDNSPLHF.